This T cell receptor (beta chain) derives from a study of control samples from healthy donors and cancer patients. CDR3 length: 14 amino acids. Germline values: CDR1 LGHDT, CDR2 YNNKEL (reference sequence). The V end was cut by 8 bases, the J end by 6 bases, with 19 bases between. The data were produced by immunoSEQ multiplex PCR, yet TCRdb's version contains in-frame clones alone and is incomplete. This sample has 150,000 to 200,000 clones, with 80% to 95% found just once. The receptor was derived from a woman aged 55-75 years in good health. The chain has TRBV3-1 (or the pseudogene TRBV3-2) and TRBJ1-2, with D possibly matching TRBD1 (5 bases). The specimen was blood. CDR3: CASVLSGSTHGYTF. The DNA of the CDR3 is TGTGCCAGCGTTCTTTCAGGGTCTACACATGGCTACACCTTC.